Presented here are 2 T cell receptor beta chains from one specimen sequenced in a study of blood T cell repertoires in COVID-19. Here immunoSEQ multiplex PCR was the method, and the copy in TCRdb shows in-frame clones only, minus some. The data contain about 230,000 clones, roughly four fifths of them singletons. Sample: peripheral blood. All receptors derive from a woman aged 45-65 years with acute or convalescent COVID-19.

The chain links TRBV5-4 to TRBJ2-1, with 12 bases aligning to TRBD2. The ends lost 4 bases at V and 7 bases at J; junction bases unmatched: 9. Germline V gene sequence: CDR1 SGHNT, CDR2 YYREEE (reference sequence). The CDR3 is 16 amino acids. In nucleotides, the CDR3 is TGTGCCAGCAGCCTCCTAGCGGGAGGGTTTCGGAATGAGCAGTTCTTC. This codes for CASSLLAGGFRNEQFF.

CDR3: CASGTSGGSSYEQYF. The CDR3 DNA reads TGCGCCAGCGGGACTAGCGGGGGGAGCTCCTACGAGCAGTACTTC. V and J are TRBV5-1 and TRBJ2-7, with TRBD2 matching over 15 bases. Germline V CDR1 and CDR2: SGHRS, YFSETQ. CDR3 length equals 15 residues. The V gene end was trimmed by 7 bases and the J gene end by 0 bases; junction bases not matched to a gene: 2.